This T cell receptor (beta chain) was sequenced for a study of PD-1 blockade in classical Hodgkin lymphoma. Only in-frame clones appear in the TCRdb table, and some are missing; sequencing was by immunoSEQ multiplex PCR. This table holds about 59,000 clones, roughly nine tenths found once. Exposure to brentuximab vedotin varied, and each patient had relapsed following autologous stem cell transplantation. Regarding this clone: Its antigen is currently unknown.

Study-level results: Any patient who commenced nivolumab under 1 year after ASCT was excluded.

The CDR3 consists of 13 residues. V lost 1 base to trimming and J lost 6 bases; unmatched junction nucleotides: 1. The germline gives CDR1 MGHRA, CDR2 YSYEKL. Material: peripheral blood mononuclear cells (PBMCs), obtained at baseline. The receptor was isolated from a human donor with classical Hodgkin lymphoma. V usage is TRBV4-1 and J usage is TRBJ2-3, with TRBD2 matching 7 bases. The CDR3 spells CASSQVREDTQYF. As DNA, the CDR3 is TGCGCCAGCAGCCAAGTGCGGGAGGATACGCAGTATTTT.